This passage covers 4 T cell receptor beta chains from one sample sequenced in a study of somatic mutations in cytotoxic T cells in rheumatoid arthritis. Generated by immunoSEQ multiplex PCR, the TCRdb table keeps only in-frame clones and is missing some. The repertoire holds some 40,000 clones, about 84% seen once, with about 3.4% in the top ten. The sequenced sample was CD8+ T cells sorted from blood. The receptors stem from a man aged 35 to 55 in good health.

The chain links TRBV28 to TRBJ2-5, with D perhaps TRBD1 (6 bases). Germline V gene lookup returns CDR1 MDHEN and CDR2 SYDVKM. The CDR3 runs to 13 residues. V gave up 7 bases and J gave up 3 bases, with 12 bases separating them. The CDR3 nucleotides are TGTGCCAGCATGGCAGGGGTTGAAGAGACCCAGTACTTC. This translates into CASMAGVEETQYF.

The count of this clone is one. The rearrangement links TRBV29-1 to TRBJ2-3, with D perhaps TRBD1 or TRBD2 (5 bases each). This CDR3 is 15 amino acids long. Trimming removed 5 bases from V and 2 bases from J, with 17 bases in between. The germline V gene encodes CDR1 SQVTM and CDR2 ANQGSEA. CDR3 region: CSVPQRGRATDTQYF. CDR3 nucleotides: TGCAGCGTTCCCCAGAGGGGCAGGGCCACAGATACGCAGTATTTT.

The rearrangement uses TRBV5-6 and TRBJ1-2, with D tentatively TRBD1 (5 bases). CDR1 SGHDT and CDR2 YYEEEE come from the germline V gene. The CDR3 consists of 14 residues. V was pared by 4 bases and J by 4 bases, with 14 bases between. CDR3 sequence: CASSTRDHLYGYTF. CDR3 bases: TGTGCCAGCAGCACCCGGGACCACCTCTATGGCTACACCTTC.

The V call is TRBV28, the J call TRBJ2-4; perhaps TRBD2 as D (6 bases). V lost 2 bases and J lost 0, with 11 bases in between. In germline, CDR1 is MDHEN, CDR2 SYDVKM. CDR3 length equals 16 residues. CDR3: CASSLPSGLAKNIQYF. Written as DNA, the CDR3 is TGTGCCAGCAGTTTACCCTCGGGACTAGCCAAAAACATTCAGTACTTC.